This passage covers 24 T cell receptor beta chains from one sample sequenced in a study of blood T cells in healthy people across ages. It was with a sample-barcoded 5' primer and a J-beta primer mix that a second PCR of roughly 7 to 12 cycles was run. TCRdb itself ran the 5' RACE reads through MiXCR, one entry per CDR3 protein. The repertoire consists of about a million distinct CDR3 sequences, with roughly half occurring once and the leading ten covering 20% to 25%. The sample consisted of blood. These receptor sequences come from a woman in her sixties in good health.

The J gene is TRBJ1-1, the V gene TRBV25-1; no reliable D call. Germline V gives CDR1 MGHDK, CDR2 SYGVNS. This CDR3 is built from 11 residues. V lost 7 bases, J lost 5 bases, and 8 bases lay in between. CDR3 DNA sequence: TGTGCCAGCATAGGTATGACTGAAGCTTTCTTT. Residues: CASIGMTEAFF.

The J gene is TRBJ2-7, the V gene TRBV24-1; 8 positions agree with TRBD1. J lost 2 bases, V lost 5 bases, and 7 bases had no gene match. The CDR3 extends over 15 amino acids. CDR1 and CDR2 (germline): KGHDR, SFDVKD. The CDR3 DNA reads as TGTGCCACCAGTGGGACAGGGCAGCCTCCCTACGAGCAGTACTTC. Encoded protein: CATSGTGQPPYEQYF.

This clonotype was counted between two and nine times. The chain links TRBV7-9 to TRBJ2-3; D is unresolved. Germline V gene lookup returns CDR1 SEHNR and CDR2 FQNEAQ (reference sequence). This CDR3 has 18 residues. Trimming took 2 bases from V and 0 from J, leaving 18 bases between them. The CDR3 here is CASSLSFLGVFSTDTQYF. The DNA of the CDR3 is TGTGCCAGCAGCTTATCGTTTCTGGGTGTGTTTAGCACAGATACGCAGTATTTT. Complete variable domain (other parts from reference TRBV7-9 and TRBJ2-3): DTGVSQNPRHKITKRGQNVTFRCDPISEHNRLYWYRQTLGQGPEFLTYFQNEAQLEKSRLLSDRFSAERPKGSFSTLEIQRTEQGDSAMYLCASSLSFLGVFSTDTQYFGPGTRLTVL.

The chain joins TRBV6-5 to TRBJ2-7; 14 positions match TRBD2. CDR1 is MNHEY and CDR2 is SVGAGI in the germline V gene. This CDR3 spans 16 amino acids. Trimming took 5 bases from V and 4 from J; bases not matched to a gene: 7. The CDR3 sequence: CASSHRLAGGLYEQYF. In DNA, the CDR3 is TGTGCCAGCAGTCACCGACTAGCGGGAGGGTTATACGAGCAGTACTTC.

The rearrangement links TRBV12-3 or TRBV12-4 to TRBJ2-1; D is uncertain. The V end lost 9 bases, the J end lost 10 bases, and 19 bases lay between the germline ends. The CDR3 runs 13 residues. Here the CDR3 reads CASSPGPGAEQFF. In nucleotides, the CDR3 is TGTGCCAGTTCCCCCGGGCCCGGCGCCGAGCAGTTCTTC.

V is TRBV7-8 and J is TRBJ2-1; TRBD1 might be the D (6 bases). V was clipped by 5 bases and J by 1 base, with 18 bases between them. CDR1 is SGHVS, CDR2 FQNEAQ, per germline. The CDR3 covers 17 residues. The DNA for the CDR3 is TGTGCCAGCAGCGGGACACGTGGTTCTCGGTCCTACAATGAGCAGTTCTTC. Residues: CASSGTRGSRSYNEQFF.

The chain recombines TRBV5-1 with TRBJ2-7; the D is unclear. V gave up 2 bases and J gave up 1 base, with 7 bases separating them. Germline CDR1 SGHRS, CDR2 YFSETQ. The CDR3 has 13 residues. In DNA, the CDR3 is TGCGCCAGCAGCTTTTCCATATCCTACGAGCAGTACTTC. This encodes CASSFSISYEQYF.

This sequence joins TRBV7-2 and TRBJ2-7; D possibly corresponds to TRBD1 (6 bases). V was cut by 5 bases and J by 4 bases, with 15 bases left in between. Germline V gives CDR1 SGHTA, CDR2 FQGNSA. The CDR3 is 14 residues long. The CDR3 region is CASSRTTGLYEQYF. CDR3 coding DNA: TGTGCCAGCAGCCGAACTACAGGGTTATACGAGCAGTACTTC.

This clonotype has just one count. The chain carries TRBV12-3 or TRBV12-4 and TRBJ2-1, with 8 nucleotides matching TRBD1. The CDR3 loop spans 15 amino acids. Trimming at V came to 7 bases and at J to 6 bases, leaving 11 bases not matched to a gene. The CDR3 coding sequence is TGTGCCAGCACCAAATCAGGGGGCTTGAGCAATGAGCAGTTCTTC. Amino acids: CASTKSGGLSNEQFF.

The CDR3 DNA reads TGTGCCAGCAGTTCCCCCAGCAGGGAATCTTGTGGCTACACCTTC. Protein product: CASSSPSRESCGYTF. The gene calls are TRBV28 and TRBJ1-2; possibly TRBD1 for D (5 bases). The germline V and J ends were trimmed by 4 bases and 7 bases, with 19 bases remaining between them. Germline assignment: CDR1 MDHEN and CDR2 SYDVKM. The CDR3 extends over 15 amino acids.

This CDR3 is CSVGSPGVGTGELFF. CDR3 sequence (DNA): TGCAGCGTTGGGTCCCCGGGAGTCGGGACCGGGGAGCTGTTTTTT. The chain carries TRBV29-1 and TRBJ2-2, with D maybe TRBD2 (6 bases). The length of the CDR3 is 15 residues. Trimming stripped 4 bases from V and 5 bases from J, with 17 bases between. Germline V lookup: CDR1 SQVTM, CDR2 ANQGSEA.

This clonotype was seen more than once but under ten times. This chain uses TRBV10-3 with TRBJ2-7; D assignment may be TRBD1 or TRBD2 (5 bases each). Germline V CDR1 and CDR2: ENHRY, SYGVKD. This CDR3 has 13 amino acids. V lost 8 bases, J lost 1 base, and 12 bases lay in between. CDR3 DNA: TGTGCCATCGGGCAGGGAGAGTCCTACGAGCAGTACTTC. This sequence encodes CAIGQGESYEQYF.

This clonotype is a singleton in its sample. V and J are TRBV20-1 and TRBJ2-7; D is unresolved. CDR1 DFQATT and CDR2 SNEGSKA come from the germline V gene (reference sequence). Between the trimmed V and J ends, which lost 4 bases and 2 bases, there was a span of 6 bases. The CDR3 length is 11 residues. The DNA of the CDR3 is TGCAGTGCTAAAAGGGCCTACGAGCAGTACTTC. Residues: CSAKRAYEQYF.

The V and J genes are TRBV7-2 and TRBJ2-3, with D tentatively TRBD1 (6 bases). Trimming removed 3 bases at V and 6 bases at J, with 22 bases between. CDR3 length: 17 residues. Germline CDR1 and CDR2: SGHTA and FQGNSA. The CDR3 protein is CASSFRPQGTFGDTQYF. The CDR3 DNA reads as TGTGCCAGCAGCTTTAGGCCCCAGGGGACCTTCGGGGATACGCAGTATTTT.

The V call is TRBV6-2 or TRBV6-3, the J call TRBJ2-7, with 9 bases identical to TRBD1. V gave up 2 bases and J gave up 2 bases; unmatched junction bases: 4. The CDR3 is 15 residues long. Germline V gene lookup returns CDR1 MNHEY and CDR2 SVGEGT. The CDR3 DNA reads TGTGCCAGCAGTTACCGCCGGGACAGGGCCTACGAGCAGTACTTC. Protein product: CASSYRRDRAYEQYF.

The chain links TRBV7-9 to TRBJ2-5; D remains unclear. The CDR3 length is 15 residues. Trimming removed 0 bases from V and 3 bases from J, with 11 bases in between. The germline CDR1 and CDR2 sequences are SEHNR and FQNEAQ (reference sequence). The CDR3 DNA follows: TGTGCCAGCAGCTTAGCGCCCCATCGGGAAGAGACCCAGTACTTC. Amino acid sequence: CASSLAPHREETQYF.

The chain is built from TRBV6-5 and TRBJ1-2, with D maybe TRBD1 (5 bases). Germline-derived CDR1 and CDR2 are MNHEY and SVGAGI. The CDR3 is 13 residues long. V lost 0 bases to trimming and J lost 8 bases, with 10 bases between them. CDR3 DNA sequence: TGTGCCAGCAGTTACTCGGGCAGGGAGGGCTACACCTTC. Residues: CASSYSGREGYTF.

The CDR3 reads CSARDPAASSYNEQFF. The CDR3 bases are TGCAGTGCTAGAGATCCTGCGGCGAGCTCCTACAATGAGCAGTTCTTC. The V gene is TRBV20-1, the J gene TRBJ2-1; no definite D call. CDR3 length: 16 amino acids. V shed 0 bases and J shed 0 bases, with 12 bases lying between them. CDR1 DFQATT and CDR2 SNEGSKA come from the germline V gene (reference sequence).

The CDR3 is CSARGDPSRGGYTF. The CDR3, as DNA: TGCAGTGCTAGAGGGGACCCAAGCCGGGGGGGCTACACCTTC. The chain couples TRBV20-1 to TRBJ1-2; D perhaps matches TRBD1 (5 bases). This CDR3 is built from 14 residues. Germline V gene lookup returns CDR1 DFQATT and CDR2 SNEGSKA (reference sequence). V was clipped by 1 base and J by 8 bases, with 17 bases between them.

This clonotype was observed a few times. This rearrangement joins TRBV7-2 to TRBJ2-7; unclear D gene. V was pared by 5 bases and J by 2 bases, with 13 bases between. The CDR3 loop spans 14 amino acids. Germline CDR1 and CDR2: SGHTA and FQGNSA. CDR3 protein: CASSARFPPYEQYF. The CDR3, as DNA: TGTGCCAGCAGCGCCAGGTTTCCGCCCTACGAGCAGTACTTC.

This rearrangement joins TRBV29-1 to TRBJ2-5; D ambiguous. The J call may not be correct, given that the DNA end is closer to TRBJ2-7. The CDR3 spans 12 residues. CDR1 and CDR2 (germline): SQVTM, ANQGSEA. The CDR3 sequence is CSVDEDGYEQYF. Written as DNA, the CDR3 is TGCAGCGTTGATGAGGACGGCTACGAGCAGTACTTC.

This clonotype was seen more than once but under ten times. The gene calls are TRBV28 and TRBJ1-1, with a possible D match to TRBD1 (6 bases). Germline V gene lookup returns CDR1 MDHEN and CDR2 SYDVKM. Deletions cut 6 bases from V and 3 bases from J, with 11 bases between. The CDR3 has 13 residues. In nucleotides, the CDR3 is TGTGCCAGCAGAATTACAGGGTACACTGAAGCTTTCTTT. This encodes CASRITGYTEAFF.

The sample holds one count of this clonotype. V usage is TRBV28 and J usage is TRBJ2-7; weak D call: TRBD1 (6 bases). The DNA end is a closer match to TRBJ2-5, so the J assignment may be wrong. This CDR3 has 16 residues. Germline loops: CDR1 MDHEN, CDR2 SYDVKM. This CDR3 is CASSKGWTAAGETQYF. In DNA form, the CDR3 reads TGTGCCAGCAGCAAGGGCTGGACAGCGGCGGGCGAGACCCAGTACTTC.

The chain recombines TRBV4-1 with TRBJ1-1; TRBD1 is a possible D gene (6 bases). This CDR3 has 13 amino acids. CDR1 is MGHRA and CDR2 is YSYEKL in the germline V gene. The germline V and J ends were trimmed by 0 bases and 11 bases, with 13 bases remaining between them. DNA for the CDR3: TGCGCCAGCAGCCAAGACGTTACAGGGTTTGCTTTCTTT. As protein: CASSQDVTGFAFF.